Sequencing of this T cell receptor beta chain was carried out in a study of blood T cell repertoires in COVID-19. At the level of the study: The United States, Italy and Spain provided the acute and convalescent COVID-19 samples.

Clones were read by immunoSEQ multiplex PCR, and TCRdb kept only the in-frame ones, dropping some. The repertoire holds around 80,000 clones, with almost 85% as singletons. Germline V gene sequence: CDR1 KGHSH, CDR2 LQKENI. The CDR3 runs 18 residues. Trimming took 3 bases from V and 0 from J; bases not matched to a gene: 8. Material for sequencing was peripheral blood. The rearrangement joins TRBV18 to TRBJ1-1, with 12 positions matching TRBD1. This sequence originates from a man aged 45-60 years with COVID-19, enrolled during active disease. The CDR3 bases are TGTGCCAGCTCACCGGGACAGGGGGCGCAAAGGGTGAACACTGAAGCTTTCTTT. Protein: CASSPGQGAQRVNTEAFF.